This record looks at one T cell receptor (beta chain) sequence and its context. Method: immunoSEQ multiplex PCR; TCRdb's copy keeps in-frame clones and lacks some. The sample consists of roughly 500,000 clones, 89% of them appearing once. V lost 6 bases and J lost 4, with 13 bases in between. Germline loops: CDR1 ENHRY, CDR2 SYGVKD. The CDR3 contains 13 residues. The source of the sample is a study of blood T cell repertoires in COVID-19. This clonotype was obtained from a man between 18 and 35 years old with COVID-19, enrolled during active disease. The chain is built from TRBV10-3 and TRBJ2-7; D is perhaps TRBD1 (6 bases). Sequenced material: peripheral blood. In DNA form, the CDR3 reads TGTGCCATCAGGAGGGACATAAATTACGAGCAGTACTTC. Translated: CAIRRDINYEQYF.